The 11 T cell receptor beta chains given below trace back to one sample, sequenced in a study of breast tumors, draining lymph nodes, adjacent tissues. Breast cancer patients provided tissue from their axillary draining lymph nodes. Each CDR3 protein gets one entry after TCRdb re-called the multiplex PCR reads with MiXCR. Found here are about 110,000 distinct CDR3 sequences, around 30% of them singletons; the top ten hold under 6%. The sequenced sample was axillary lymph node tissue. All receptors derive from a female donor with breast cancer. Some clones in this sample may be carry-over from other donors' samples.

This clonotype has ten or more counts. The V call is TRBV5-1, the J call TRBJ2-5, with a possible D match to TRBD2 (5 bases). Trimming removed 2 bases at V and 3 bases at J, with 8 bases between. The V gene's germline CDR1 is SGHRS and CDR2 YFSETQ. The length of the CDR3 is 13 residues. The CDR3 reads CASSFTGEETQYF. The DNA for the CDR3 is TGCGCCAGCAGCTTCACCGGGGAAGAGACCCAGTACTTC.

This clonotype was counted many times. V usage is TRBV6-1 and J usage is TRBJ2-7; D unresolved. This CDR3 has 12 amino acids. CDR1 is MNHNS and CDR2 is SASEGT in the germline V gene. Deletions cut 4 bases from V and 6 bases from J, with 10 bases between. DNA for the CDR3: TGTGCCAGCAGTGCGGCAGAGCTCGAGCAGTACTTC. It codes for CASSAAELEQYF.

DNA of the CDR3: TGTGCCAGCAGCCGACTAGCGGCCACAGATACGCAGTATTTT. The encoded protein is CASSRLAATDTQYF. The rearrangement joins TRBV7-9 to TRBJ2-3; 9 nucleotides match TRBD2. V lost 5 bases, J lost 2 bases, and 2 bases stayed unmatched. This CDR3 has 14 residues. Germline V CDR1 and CDR2: SEHNR, FQNEAQ (reference sequence).

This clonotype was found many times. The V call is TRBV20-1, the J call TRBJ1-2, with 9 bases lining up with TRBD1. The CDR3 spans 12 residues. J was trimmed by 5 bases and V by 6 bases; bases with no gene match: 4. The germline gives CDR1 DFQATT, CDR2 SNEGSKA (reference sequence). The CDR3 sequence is CSAKTGGYGYTF. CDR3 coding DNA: TGCAGTGCGAAGACAGGGGGGTATGGCTACACCTTC.

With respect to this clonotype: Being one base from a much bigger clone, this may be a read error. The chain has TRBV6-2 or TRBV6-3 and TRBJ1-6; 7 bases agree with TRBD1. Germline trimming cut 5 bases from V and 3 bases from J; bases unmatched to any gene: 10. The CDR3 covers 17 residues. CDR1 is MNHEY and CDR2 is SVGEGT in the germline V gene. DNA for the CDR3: TGTGCCAGCAGTCTCGACAGGGTTACCCTCTATAATTCACCCCTCCACTTT. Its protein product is CASSLDRVTLYNSPLHF.

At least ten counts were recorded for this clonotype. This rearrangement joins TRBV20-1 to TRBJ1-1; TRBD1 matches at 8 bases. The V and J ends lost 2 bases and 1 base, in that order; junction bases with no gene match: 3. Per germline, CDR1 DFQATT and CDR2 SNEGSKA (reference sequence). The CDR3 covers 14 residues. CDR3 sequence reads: CSARSGQGNTEAFF. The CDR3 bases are TGCAGTGCTAGATCAGGACAGGGGAACACTGAAGCTTTCTTT.

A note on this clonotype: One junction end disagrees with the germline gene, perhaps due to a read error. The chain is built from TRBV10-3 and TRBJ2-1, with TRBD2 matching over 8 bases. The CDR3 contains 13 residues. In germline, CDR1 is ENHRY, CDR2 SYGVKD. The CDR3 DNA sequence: TGTGCCACCAGTGGAGAGGCGGGAGGTGAGCAGTTCTTC. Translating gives CATSGEAGGEQFF.

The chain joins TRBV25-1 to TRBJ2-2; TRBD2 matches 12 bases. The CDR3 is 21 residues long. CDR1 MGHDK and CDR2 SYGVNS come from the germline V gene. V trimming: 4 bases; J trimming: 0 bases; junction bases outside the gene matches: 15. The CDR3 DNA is TGTGCCAGCAGTGCACTAGCGGGGGGTCCCCAGGGCTGTGCGAACACCGGGGAGCTGTTTTTT. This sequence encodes CASSALAGGPQGCANTGELFF.

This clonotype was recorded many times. CDR3 protein: CAISETGQGGYEQYF. CDR3 nucleotides: TGTGCCATCAGTGAGACAGGACAGGGGGGATACGAGCAGTACTTC. The chain carries TRBV10-3 and TRBJ2-7, with 10 positions matching TRBD1. Trimming took 2 bases from V and 4 from J; bases not matched to a gene: 5. This CDR3 is built from 15 residues. Germline V gene lookup returns CDR1 ENHRY and CDR2 SYGVKD.

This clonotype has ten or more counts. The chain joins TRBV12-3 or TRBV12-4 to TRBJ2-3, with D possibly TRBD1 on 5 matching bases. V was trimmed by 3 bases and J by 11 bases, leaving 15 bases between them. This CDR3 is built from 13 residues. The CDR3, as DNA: TGTGCCAGCAGTTTGGGGCCTGGGGCTAAGCAGTATTTT. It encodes CASSLGPGAKQYF.

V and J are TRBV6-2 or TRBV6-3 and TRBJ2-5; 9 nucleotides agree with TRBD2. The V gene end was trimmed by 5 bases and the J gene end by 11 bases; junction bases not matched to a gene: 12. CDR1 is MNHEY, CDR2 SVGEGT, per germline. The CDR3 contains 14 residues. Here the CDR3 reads CASSHLRAGGGQYF. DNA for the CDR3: TGTGCCAGCAGTCACCTGCGAGCGGGGGGAGGACAGTACTTC.